Each of the 17 T cell receptor beta chains below was sequenced from the same sample in a study of shared clonotypes between healthy human individuals. Using immunoSEQ multiplex PCR, the repertoire was profiled, and TCRdb retains in-frame clones only, with some absent. The data contain some 2.3 million clones, approximately 93% of them singletons. Sequencing was done on a sample of naive CD4+ T cells from PBMCs. Subset in this sample: CD45RA+ positively selected. The origin of the receptors is a man between 18 and 29 years old in good health. Some clones in this sample may be carry-over from other donors' samples.

As concerns this clone: Other DNA sequences of this sample code for an identical CDR3. The rearrangement joins TRBV18 to TRBJ2-5, with 11 positions matching TRBD2. This CDR3 has 15 amino acids. V gave up 1 base and J gave up 2 bases; unmatched junction bases: 0. Germline CDR1 is KGHSH and CDR2 is LQKENI. The CDR3 region has the DNA TGTGCCAGCTCACCACGACTAGCGGGACAAGAGACCCAGTACTTC. Its translation: CASSPRLAGQETQYF.

This clone was seen once. The rearrangement links TRBV11-2 to TRBJ2-7, with 11 bases aligning to TRBD1. The CDR3 runs to 14 residues. Germline CDR1 SGHAT, CDR2 FQNNGV. The V and J ends lost 6 bases and 7 bases, in that order; junction bases with no gene match: 8. The CDR3 loop is CASRADRGLGEQYF. The CDR3 DNA reads TGTGCCAGCAGAGCGGACAGGGGGCTTGGGGAGCAGTACTTC. The variable domain in full, with the rest retrieved from reference TRBV11-2 and TRBJ2-7, is EAGVAQSPRYKIIEKRQSVAFWCNPISGHATLYWYQQILGQGPKLLIQFQNNGVVDDSQLPKDRFSAERLKGVDSTLKIQPAKLEDSAVYLCASRADRGLGEQYFGPGTRLTVT.

The chain carries TRBV28 and TRBJ2-7; 8 bases agree with TRBD1. The germline V gene has CDR1 MDHEN and CDR2 SYDVKM. The CDR3 sequence is 16 residues long. With V trimmed by 2 bases and J by 5 bases, 11 bases remained unmatched. The CDR3 bases are TGTGCCAGCAGTTTAGGAGGACAGGGAGGAGGGAACGAGCAGTACTTC. Protein product: CASSLGGQGGGNEQYF.

This chain connects TRBV12-5 to TRBJ2-7; 7 nucleotides match TRBD1. CDR3 length: 14 amino acids. Germline lookup yields CDR1 LGHNT and CDR2 FRNRAP. The ends lost 4 bases at V and 7 bases at J; junction bases unmatched: 10. CDR3 amino acids: CASGSRDRSEEQYF. CDR3 in DNA: TGTGCTAGTGGTTCCCGGGACAGAAGTGAAGAGCAGTACTTC. Drawing the rest from reference TRBV12-5 and TRBJ2-7, the complete variable domain is DARVTQTPRHKVTEMGQEVTMRCQPILGHNTVFWYRQTMMQGLELLAYFRNRAPLDDSGMPKDRFSAEMPDATLATLKIQPSEPRDSAVYFCASGSRDRSEEQYFGPGTRLTVT.

About this clone: Other nucleotide sequences from this sample produce the same CDR3. This chain joins TRBV18 and TRBJ1-2, with D unresolved. Germline CDR1 KGHSH, CDR2 LQKENI. The CDR3 extends over 13 amino acids. Trimming left V 3 bases short and J 4 bases short, with 9 bases between. DNA for the CDR3: TGTGCCAGCTCACCGGGTCAGTCCTATGGCTACACCTTC. Its protein product is CASSPGQSYGYTF.

The rearrangement links TRBV19 to TRBJ1-1; no definite D call. Per the germline V gene, CDR1 is LNHDA and CDR2 is SQIVND (reference sequence). The CDR3 has 14 residues. V was shortened by 1 base and J by 2 bases, with 8 bases between the two germline ends. CDR3 region: CASSIVGSNTEAFF. CDR3 coding DNA: TGTGCCAGTAGTATAGTGGGCAGCAACACTGAAGCTTTCTTT.

The genes are TRBV30 and TRBJ2-7, with D maybe TRBD1 (5 bases). The CDR3 covers 12 residues. V shed 1 base and J shed 5 bases, with 9 bases lying between them. Germline V gives CDR1 GTSNPN, CDR2 SVGIG (reference sequence). The CDR3 DNA is TGTGCCTGGAGTGCCCAGGGCCACGAGCAGTACTTC. This encodes CAWSAQGHEQYF.

The J gene is TRBJ1-5, the V gene TRBV7-9; 7 bases line up with TRBD1. Unmatched junction bases numbered 9, after V lost 0 bases and J lost 4 bases. The CDR3 runs 17 residues. The germline V gene has CDR1 SEHNR and CDR2 FQNEAQ (reference sequence). In nucleotides, the CDR3 is TGTGCCAGCAGCTTAGCCTATGGGACAGCCGAAAATCAGCCCCAGCATTTT. Encoded protein: CASSLAYGTAENQPQHF.

The V and J genes are TRBV10-1 and TRBJ1-2, with D perhaps matching TRBD1 (6 bases). Between the trimmed V and J ends, which lost 7 bases and 8 bases, there was a span of 17 bases. The length of the CDR3 is 13 residues. The germline V gene has CDR1 WNHNN and CDR2 SYGVQD (reference sequence). The CDR3 nucleotides read TGCGCCAGCATTAGGGACACCCCGGTGGGCTACACCTTC. It is translated as CASIRDTPVGYTF.

The genes are TRBV6-1 and TRBJ2-2, with D possibly being TRBD1 (6 bases). This CDR3 has 15 amino acids. The germline V gene has CDR1 MNHNS and CDR2 SASEGT. Between the trimmed V and J ends, which lost 4 bases and 0 bases, there was a span of 9 bases. CDR3 region: CASSGTAANTGELFF. The CDR3 bases are TGTGCCAGCAGTGGGACAGCCGCGAACACCGGGGAGCTGTTTTTT.

Note on this clone: At the DNA level, this CDR3 is encoded by other sequences in the same sample as well. The chain is built from TRBV11-2 and TRBJ2-1; 9 nucleotides match TRBD2. This CDR3 comprises 16 residues. CDR1 and CDR2 from the germline V gene are SGHAT and FQNNGV. Trimming cost V 6 bases and J 0 bases; bases outside gene matches: 6. DNA for the CDR3: TGTGCCAGCAGTCTAAGCGGGAGGAGCTCCTACAATGAGCAGTTCTTC. Its translation is CASSLSGRSSYNEQFF. The whole variable domain, remainder taken from reference TRBV11-2 and TRBJ2-1, is EAGVAQSPRYKIIEKRQSVAFWCNPISGHATLYWYQQILGQGPKLLIQFQNNGVVDDSQLPKDRFSAERLKGVDSTLKIQPAKLEDSAVYLCASSLSGRSSYNEQFFGPGTRLTVL.

The chain couples TRBV11-2 to TRBJ2-5; tentative D call: TRBD2 (6 bases). V was pared by 4 bases and J by 7 bases, with 13 bases between. The CDR3 runs to 13 residues. Germline-derived CDR1 and CDR2 are SGHAT and FQNNGV. CDR3 region: CASSSGRLGTQYF. In DNA form, the CDR3 reads TGTGCCAGCAGCTCCGGGAGATTAGGGACCCAGTACTTC.

V and J are TRBV6-1 and TRBJ1-5, with D possibly being TRBD1 (5 bases). The germline V and J ends were trimmed by 0 bases and 7 bases, with 13 bases remaining between them. Germline assignment: CDR1 MNHNS and CDR2 SASEGT. The CDR3 is 15 amino acids. CDR3 loop: CASSEAPRAGQPQHF. CDR3 sequence (DNA): TGTGCCAGCAGTGAAGCGCCCAGGGCAGGGCAGCCCCAGCATTTT.

The genes are TRBV28 and TRBJ1-4; TRBD1 aligns across 11 bases. The CDR3 is 15 amino acids. Germline values: CDR1 MDHEN, CDR2 SYDVKM. After removal of 5 bases from V and 12 bases from J, the junction contained 11 bases not matched to a gene. The CDR3 DNA follows: TGTGCCAGCAGTCCGGGGACAGGGGGGAGGAAGGAACTGTTTTTT. This encodes CASSPGTGGRKELFF.

The chain is built from TRBV27 and TRBJ2-1, with 9 bases aligning to TRBD1. V lost 6 bases, J lost 0 bases, and 18 bases stayed unmatched. From germline, CDR1 is MNHEY and CDR2 SMNVEV (reference sequence). CDR3 length: 20 residues. The CDR3 sequence: CASRPYMARPGQGSYNEQFF. Written as DNA, the CDR3 is TGTGCCAGCAGACCTTACATGGCCAGGCCGGGACAGGGCTCCTACAATGAGCAGTTCTTC.

This clone was detected a few times. This sequence joins TRBV6-1 and TRBJ1-1; no firm D call. V was trimmed by 8 bases and J by 1 base, leaving 8 bases between them. CDR1 is MNHNS, CDR2 SASEGT, per germline. The CDR3 has 12 residues. CDR3 loop: CASYEPNTEAFF. The CDR3 DNA reads TGTGCCAGCTATGAACCGAACACTGAAGCTTTCTTT.

The genes are TRBV29-1 and TRBJ1-4; D not certain. This CDR3 has 11 residues. The V end was cut by 5 bases, the J end by 4 bases, with 5 bases between. Germline lookup yields CDR1 SQVTM and CDR2 ANQGSEA. The CDR3 is CSVRLNEKLFF. CDR3 nucleotide sequence: TGCAGCGTTCGTCTTAATGAAAAACTGTTTTTT.